This T cell receptor beta chain was sequenced for a study of beta chain features in type 1 diabetes. Overall study results and limits: It was among patients, rather than healthy donors, that naive, central memory and Treg TCRB repertoires appeared more similar. A pattern of fewer insertions and more deletions at VDJ junctions was seen in type 1 diabetes patients.

Every isolated RNA sample was fully reverse transcribed, so sequencing captured expressed TCRB transcripts. Naive, central memory and regulatory T cell samples averaged around 3.8 million reads. Repertoires were generated with immunoSEQ multiplex PCR, while TCRdb's copy carries only in-frame clones and drops some. The sample holds nearly 250,000 clones; roughly 70% are singletons and the top ten take roughly 0.048%. For this clone: Its antigen is still unknown. This CDR3 is also generated by other DNA sequences in the sample.

Sequencing was performed on naive CD4+ T cells from blood. The sequence was obtained from a man in his thirties or forties in good health.

CDR3 bases: TGTGCCAGCAGCTTTGATAGGTACTCCTACGAGCAGTACTTC. Its translation: CASSFDRYSYEQYF. V usage is TRBV7-2 and J usage is TRBJ2-7; D unresolved. The CDR3 is 14 residues long. The ends were cut back, 3 bases at V and 0 bases at J, with 9 bases in the middle. The germline CDR1 and CDR2 sequences are SGHTA and FQGNSA.